The source of this T cell receptor beta chain is a study of cytomegalovirus exposure and HLA in healthy donors (dated by TCRdb to the late 2010s). The study in broad terms: In an earlier analysis of roughly 590 of the donors, 250 to 350 Gb of sequence data and some 100 million unique TCR beta sequences from about 190 million T cells were reported. An early release covering more than 500 HLA-typed donors comprised roughly 300 gigabases of sequencing data and around 85 million unique TCR sequences. Of the roughly 400 genotyped donors, about 80% fell in the genetic ancestry cluster associated with self-reported Caucasian donors. The aim of the study was to test whether cataloging public T cell receptors could identify signatures of past pathogen exposure. The study used immunosequencing to profile the T cell repertoires of about 670 subjects and linked those repertoires to cytomegalovirus serostatus. In addition to the first cohort of 666 subjects, a separate validation cohort of 130 or so different subjects was used. To predict cytomegalovirus infection status, the study brought together high-throughput TCR immunosequencing, statistical association of individual TCRs with disease status, and machine learning. A later analysis re-analyzed previously published TCR beta repertoires from hundreds of donors and added high-resolution HLA genotyping to study TCR occurrence patterns. In the later analysis, no new phenotypic data were used to find candidate immune exposures; instead, reliance was placed on TCR beta sequences and their occurrence across donors. An earlier analysis of 587 of the donors used high-throughput TCR beta sequencing to judge whether each TCR beta V gene segment behaved as functional or pseudogenic. Alongside the repertoire data, information on donor age, sex, ethnicity and CMV serostatus was compiled. Genome-wide SNP genotypes for about three fifths of the roughly 670 donors were used in a later genetic analysis, which treated that subset as a discovery cohort. All discovery cohort repertoires had been generated using a single sequencing platform. Class I and class II HLA loci were covered by the typing at four-digit resolution. The number of donors typed differed by locus, with roughly 629-640 for A, B, C, DRB1 and DQB1, roughly 520 for DQA1, 606 for DPA1, and around 460 for DPB1. A few DR-DQ haplotypes were treated as single units for association and clustering because of strong linkage in the cohort. On average, over 200,000 unique TCR beta nucleotide sequences were sequenced per donor among about 400 genotyped donors of the cohort, with roughly 19% of those sequences being non-productive.

The cohort consisted of 670 or so healthy bone marrow donors. Cohort members were all nominally healthy when sampled, although unrecorded immune exposures were likely present. The donor was CMV seronegative and belonged to the group of around 400 seronegative cohort members. Each donor provided a peripheral blood sample, and peripheral blood mononuclear cells were used for TCR beta sequencing. The Qiagen DNeasy Blood Extraction Kit was used to extract genomic DNA from the blood cell samples. The CDR3 spans 13 residues, from the cysteine through the phenylalanine. The only DNA kept is the CDR3, 39 bases in frame from the first base. The CDR1 and CDR2 encoded by the germline V gene are MDHEN and SYDVKM. Germline trimming: 8 bases from V, 2 bases from J; junction bases outside gene matches: 5. The research as a whole found: In a later analysis, 16,951 TCR beta sequences were associated with specific HLA alleles at a false discovery rate of 0.05. Some IMGT-functional V segments, including TRBV6-2 and TRBV6-3, could not be told apart with the 87-base-pair reads, so those segments were excluded. In both the original and validation cohorts, the classifier was reported to diagnose cytomegalovirus status with high specificity and sensitivity. In vitro tests confirmed that a few of the cytomegalovirus-associated TCR beta chains recognize cytomegalovirus antigens. Compared with the roughly 720-donor mean, donors in an Asian-associated ancestry cluster had fewer N-insertions in productive TCRs, according to a later genetic analysis. Correlated functional status among segregating V segments might reflect linkage disequilibrium, but an unknown experimental factor could not be ruled out. In a later analysis, HLA-associated TCR beta chains showed more clonal expansion and lower generation probabilities than non-associated chains that were equally common. According to a later analysis, parvovirus B19, influenza, CMV and Epstein-Barr virus appeared linked to several top co-occurrence clusters. In a later analysis, the rate of TCR association differed among HLA loci, with DRB1 alleles having the most associated TCRs and HLA-C alleles having the fewest. The study listed approximately 160 TCR beta chains as associated with cytomegalovirus. CMV serostatus was the only immune exposure information available for the cohort. Presence/absence analyses assumed roughly uniform sequencing depth across donors, an assumption that may not hold. Most TCR sequences were seen in very few donors, while some public TCRs were found in many individuals. When HLA alleles, especially DR and DQ, strongly co-occurred, TCR associations were difficult to assign to individual alleles. V-gene and J-gene trimming of TCR beta chains was associated with a missense DCLRE1C variant in a later genetic analysis, and the association was replicated in an independent cohort. Because counts were too low, seventeen rarely observed V segments, including chromosome 9 orphons, were left out of the earlier analysis of over 550 of the donors. A group of highly shared sequence variants was considered likely to be a technical artifact of the sequencing pipeline. A further reported finding was that TCR beta sequences accurately predicted the HLA-A and HLA-B alleles for most subjects in the first cohort. In this cohort, only TCR beta chains were sequenced, and detectable features were limited by the absence of alpha or paired-chain data. In an earlier analysis of fewer than 750 of the donors, most TCR beta V segments were observed in productive rearrangements about 90% or about 30% of the time, broadly matching IMGT annotations. The authors suggested that the approach could potentially be generalized to other disease states and immunological phenotypes. According to a later analysis, most CMV-associated TCR beta chains appeared to be HLA-restricted, and the HLA associations seemed to be driven largely by CMV exposure. Because HLA typing was unavailable for some donors at each locus, only the typed subset was used in association tests.

The receptor library was made with the immunoSEQ multiplex PCR assay. For the multiplex PCR, a mixture combining 60 forward primers for TCR Vbeta segments and 13 reverse primers for TCR Jbeta segments was used. The CDR3 region of rearranged TCR beta genes was amplified from genomic DNA by a multiplex PCR assay. The Illumina HiSeq System was used to sequence the amplified TCR beta libraries as 87-base-pair reads. The paper's data handling went like this. Across the 670 or so repertoires, a later analysis counted 80 million or so unique TCR beta chains, 8.5 million to 12 million of which were shared by at least two donors. A nearest-neighbor algorithm error-corrected the raw reads and collapsed the reads into unique sequences, merging closely related sequences to remove PCR and sequencing errors. To assign V, D and J gene segments, CDR3 sequences were aligned to IMGT reference sequences. For a sequence to be retained, a match of at least six nucleotides to both a V gene segment and a J gene segment was required. A rearrangement counted as productive if the CDR3 had no stop codons and remained in frame with V and J, and every other rearrangement counted as non-productive. CDR3 was defined according to IMGT convention as the region running from the second conserved V-encoded cysteine to the conserved J-encoded phenylalanine. The earlier analysis of about 570 of the donors excluded any sequence lacking an unambiguous match to a single V gene segment. In an earlier analysis of approximately 500 of the donors, a V segment was called functional when productive rearrangements were above 56.7%, and segregating when the standard deviation between donors exceeded 5%. A statistical classification framework was built for diagnosing cytomegalovirus status from the catalog of TCR beta chain sequences. In a later analysis, TCR nucleotide sequences were compared against IMGT/GENE-DB human TR gene sequences so that V and J genes could be assigned. Using the TCRdist pipeline, a later analysis assigned CDR3 sequences along with most-parsimonious VDJ recombination scenarios. In a later analysis, every TCR beta chain was defined by the combination of its CDR3 amino acid sequence and its V-gene family, and reads without a unique V-gene family were dropped. As a way to deal with suspected cross-contamination and a sequencing artifact, a later analysis dropped 500 to 700 nucleotide sequences that were highly shared and had low generation probability. For each public chain, a later analysis derived a clonal expansion index from normalized ranks of inferred template counts within each repertoire. In a later analysis, generation probabilities were computed using a VDJ recombination model fitted to out-of-frame rearrangements, and the results were checked against IGoR. In a later analysis, TCR-TCR, TCR-HLA and TCR-CMV co-occurrence was scored with hypergeometric tests, and a repertoire-size bias correction was applied to TCR pairs. To estimate false discovery rates, a later analysis permuted the HLA or CMV assignments 20 times. In a later analysis, co-occurring TCRs were grouped using DBSCAN, with TCRdist sequence similarity added in when clustering inside HLA-allele-positive subsets. For co-occurrence clustering, repertoires with fewer than 30,000 or more than 120,000 public chains were excluded, along with four to six repertoires with anomalous nucleotide sharing. The table comes from immuneACCESS by way of TCRdb, which keeps in-frame sequences with V and J called. Part of the clones is missing from these tables; in studies checked, under half for an unresolved V gene and the rest for unknown reasons. V and J calls and clone size follow that table, whereas D and trimming were derived from the DNA. Recorded for this sample are about 150,000 clones; 76% of them occurred a single time. Under 2% of the sample is held by the ten biggest clonotypes.

Comment on this clone: Its cognate antigen has yet to be identified. Base qualities are not recorded, but no much larger clone differs from it by a single base. Distinct nucleotide sequences in the sample also encode this CDR3.

The specimen sequenced was PBMCs. Recombination linked TRBV28 to TRBJ1-1; 7 middle bases align to TRBD1. This TCR derives from a woman aged 40 to 50 in good health and CMV-seronegative. CDR3 reads: CASVDRVNTEAFF. At the DNA level, the sequence is TGTGCCAGCGTCGACAGGGTTAACACTGAAGCTTTCTTT. Reference TRBV28 and TRBJ1-1 genes cover what lies past the CDR3, so the full variable domain is DVKVTQSSRYLVKRTGEKVFLECVQDMDHENMFWYRQDPGLGLRLIYFSYDVKMKEKGDIPEGYSVSREKKERFSLILESASTNQTSMYLCASVDRVNTEAFFGQGTRLTVV.